These T cell receptor beta chains were read from a single sample in a study of beta chain features in type 1 diabetes. Sequencing used immunoSEQ multiplex PCR; TCRdb keeps in-frame clones, though not all of them. The sample gives around 44,000 clones, 51% of which show up once; over 2% is in the top ten. Sample: Tregs from blood. Every receptor here comes from a woman aged 18-30 years in good health. Each CDR3 is given with its conserved first and last residue. The D gene is left open where the match is weak. Not every row has a clone size; where given, it reads once, few, many or a size class.

d_call: TRBD1
clone_size: -
v_call: TRBV5-4
j_call: TRBJ2-2
cdr3_aa: CASSFETGDTGELFF
cdr3_nt: TGTGCCAGCAGCTTTGAGACAGGGGACACCGGGGAGCTGTTTTTT

d_call: TRBD1
clone_size: -
v_call: TRBV11-2
j_call: TRBJ2-4
cdr3_aa: CASSSLPGTGDLENIQYF
cdr3_nt: TGTGCCAGCAGCTCCCTACCCGGGACAGGGGACCTGGAAAACATTCAGTACTTC

d_call: TRBD1
clone_size: once
v_call: TRBV5-6
j_call: TRBJ1-5
cdr3_aa: CASKQGQGNQPQHF
cdr3_nt: TGTGCCAGCAAACAAGGACAGGGTAATCAGCCCCAGCATTTT

d_call: TRBD1
clone_size: few
v_call: TRBV19
j_call: TRBJ2-3
cdr3_aa: CASSWGQRDTQYF
cdr3_nt: TGTGCCAGTAGTTGGGGACAGCGAGATACGCAGTATTTT

d_call: -
clone_size: few
v_call: TRBV7-2
j_call: TRBJ2-7
cdr3_aa: CASSPTSGGKYF
cdr3_nt: TGTGCCAGCAGTCCTACGTCAGGAGGAAAGTACTTC

d_call: TRBD2
clone_size: few
v_call: TRBV7-8
j_call: TRBJ2-1
cdr3_aa: CASSNTRTSILNEQFF
cdr3_nt: TGTGCCAGCAGCAACACCCGGACTAGCATACTCAATGAGCAGTTCTTC

d_call: -
clone_size: -
v_call: TRBV5-6
j_call: TRBJ1-2
cdr3_aa: CASSRQAANYGYTF
cdr3_nt: TGTGCCAGCAGCCGACAGGCAGCTAACTATGGCTACACCTTC

d_call: -
clone_size: -
v_call: TRBV6-5
j_call: TRBJ2-2
cdr3_aa: CASRTPGSRTGELFF
cdr3_nt: TGTGCCAGCAGAACCCCCGGGAGCCGCACCGGGGAGCTGTTTTTT

d_call: TRBD1
clone_size: few
v_call: TRBV18
j_call: TRBJ2-7
cdr3_aa: CASSPDRVRNEQYF
cdr3_nt: TGTGCCAGCTCACCCGACAGGGTAAGGAACGAGCAGTACTTC

d_call: -
clone_size: -
v_call: TRBV7-6
j_call: TRBJ2-1
cdr3_aa: CASGIVQGNNEQFF
cdr3_nt: TGTGCCAGCGGTATCGTACAGGGAAACAATGAGCAGTTCTTC

d_call: -
clone_size: -
v_call: TRBV30
j_call: TRBJ2-4
cdr3_aa: CAWDSGKNIQYF
cdr3_nt: TGTGCCTGGGATTCGGGGAAAAACATTCAGTACTTC

d_call: -
clone_size: -
v_call: TRBV15
j_call: TRBJ1-1
cdr3_aa: CATSREGRPNTEAFF
cdr3_nt: TGTGCCACCAGCAGAGAGGGCCGCCCGAACACTGAAGCTTTCTTT

d_call: TRBD2
clone_size: -
v_call: TRBV5-4
j_call: TRBJ2-5
cdr3_aa: CASSSSGTSGKETQYF
cdr3_nt: TGTGCCAGCAGCTCCTCCGGGACTAGCGGGAAGGAGACCCAGTACTTC

d_call: TRBD1
clone_size: -
v_call: TRBV7-2
j_call: TRBJ1-1
cdr3_aa: CASTLPRGTEAFF
cdr3_nt: TGTGCCAGCACCCTACCCAGGGGGACGGAAGCTTTCTTT